These 16 T cell receptor beta chains originate from one sample sequenced in a study of CD8+CD57+ T cells in acquired aplastic anemia. Using genomic DNA as the template, TCR beta VDJ and CDR3 profiling was carried out. Via MiXCR, TCRdb re-called the reads, giving one row per CDR3 protein. The sample holds about half a million distinct CDR3 sequences, over 25% seen once. Flow cytometry had shown expanded CD8+CD57+ cells in the patients chosen for sequencing. The sequencing input was sorted CD4+, CD8+, or CD8+CD57+ T cells (not recorded which) from PBMCs. All receptors derive from a human donor with aplastic anemia.

The CDR3 DNA follows: TGCGCCAGCAGCCTACAAACATTCCATAGCTCCTACAATGAGCAGTTCTTC. This gives the protein CASSLQTFHSSYNEQFF. The chain has TRBV5-1 and TRBJ2-1; no clear D. Germline V lookup: CDR1 SGHRS, CDR2 YFSETQ. V lost 4 bases to trimming and J lost 0 bases, with 17 bases between them. This CDR3 has 17 residues.

Ten or more counts support this clonotype. The chain couples TRBV7-6 to TRBJ2-7, with TRBD2 matching 10 bases. CDR3 size: 15 residues. Looked up from germline, CDR1 is SGHVS and CDR2 is FNYEAQ. J lost 3 bases, V lost 3 bases, and 5 bases had no gene match. The CDR3: CASSLVAGGDYEQYF. CDR3 bases: TGTGCCAGCAGCTTGGTAGCGGGGGGAGACTACGAGCAGTACTTC.

This clonotype was counted ten times or more. The V call is TRBV12-3 or TRBV12-4, the J call TRBJ1-5, with D unresolved. The CDR3 contains 13 residues. Trimming left V 6 bases short and J 0 bases short, with 6 bases between. Written as DNA, the CDR3 is TGTGCCAGCAGCTTCTCTAGCAATCAGCCCCAGCATTTT. Amino acids: CASSFSSNQPQHF.

This clonotype was seen at least ten times. The germline gene is not matched at one end of the junction; a read error may be the cause. The V and J genes are TRBV4-1 and TRBJ2-7, with a weak D call TRBD2 (6 bases). The CDR3 extends over 12 amino acids. CDR1 is MGHRA and CDR2 is YSYEKL in the germline V gene. The CDR3 DNA follows: TGCGCCAGCAGCCAAGAAGGAGGGTGGCAGTATTTC. It specifies CASSQEGGWQYF.

Regarding this clonotype: A much more abundant neighbour one base away suggests this may be a read error. The chain carries TRBV20-1 and TRBJ1-2; 9 bases align to TRBD1. The CDR3 is 12 amino acids. The V and J ends lost 5 bases and 8 bases, in that order; junction bases with no gene match: 6. Germline CDR1 and CDR2: DFQATT and SNEGSKA (reference sequence). CDR3: CSAPTGGGGYTF. For the CDR3, the DNA is TGCAGTGCTCCGACAGGGGGAGGGGGCTACACCTTC.

V is TRBV2 and J is TRBJ2-7, with a possible D match to TRBD2 (5 bases). Germline V gene data show CDR1 as SNHLY and CDR2 as FYNNEI. Deletions cut 4 bases from V and 4 bases from J, with 14 bases between. The CDR3 runs to 14 residues. The CDR3 spells CASSGLEEGYEQYF. Here the CDR3 DNA reads TGTGCCAGCAGTGGTCTGGAGGAAGGGTACGAGCAGTACTTC.

This clonotype came up many times. CDR3 sequence: CASSKRPAGNGELFF. The CDR3 DNA reads as TGTGCCAGTAGTAAACGTCCAGCGGGAAACGGGGAGCTGTTTTTT. The rearrangement links TRBV19 to TRBJ2-2; 7 positions match TRBD2. The V segment lost 4 bases and the J segment 7 bases; nucleotides outside the gene matches: 9. This CDR3 comprises 15 residues. CDR1 is LNHDA and CDR2 is SQIVND in the germline V gene (reference sequence).

Turning to this clonotype: A much larger clonotype is one base distant, so this may be a read error. The missing conserved phenylalanine or tryptophan at the end of this CDR3 makes a read error likely. The rearrangement uses TRBV6-5 and TRBJ1-2; D call uncertain. The germline V gene encodes CDR1 MNHEY and CDR2 SVGAGI. The V and J ends lost 2 bases and 8 bases respectively, with 9 bases between them. This CDR3 spans 12 amino acids. The CDR3: CASSYVGGGYTS. The CDR3, as DNA: TGTGCCAGCAGTTACGTTGGAGGAGGCTACACCTCC.

This clonotype was found many times. The chain has TRBV7-9 and TRBJ1-4; D gene uncertain. Per the germline V gene, CDR1 is SEHNR and CDR2 is FQNEAQ (reference sequence). The CDR3 extends over 13 amino acids. The V end lost 3 bases, the J end lost 1 base, and 3 bases lay between the germline ends. The CDR3 sequence: CASSFRTNEKLFF. Written as DNA, the CDR3 is TGTGCCAGCAGCTTCCGAACTAATGAAAAACTGTTTTTT. The variable domain in full, completed from reference TRBV7-9 and TRBJ1-4, reads DTGVSQNPRHKITKRGQNVTFRCDPISEHNRLYWYRQTLGQGPEFLTYFQNEAQLEKSRLLSDRFSAERPKGSFSTLEIQRTEQGDSAMYLCASSFRTNEKLFFGSGTQLSVL.

This clonotype was observed at least ten times. The V call is TRBV7-2, the J call TRBJ2-6; tentative D call: TRBD2 (7 bases). CDR3 size: 17 residues. Germline CDR1 is SGHTA and CDR2 is FQGNSA. V shed 2 bases and J shed 2 bases, with 13 bases lying between them. DNA for the CDR3: TGTGCCAGCAGCTTATGGGGGGGCGCAACTGGGGCCAACGTCCTGACTTTC. Translation: CASSLWGGATGANVLTF.

The genes are TRBV6-6 and TRBJ2-7; 12 bases line up with TRBD2. Germline V CDR1 and CDR2: MNHNY, SVGAGI (reference sequence). The trim removed 6 bases at V and 7 bases at J, leaving 10 bases unmatched. The CDR3 length is 15 residues. The DNA for the CDR3 is TGTGCCAGCAGCCCACCTAGCGGGGGGGCACAAGAGCAGTACTTC. Protein: CASSPPSGGAQEQYF.

On this clonotype itself: This may stem from a read error, because a much larger clone lies one nucleotide away. The CDR3 carries no conserved terminal phenylalanine or tryptophan, so it likely arises from a read error. The rearrangement joins TRBV20-1 to TRBJ1-2; D is uncertain. The germline gives CDR1 DFQATT, CDR2 SNEGSKA (reference sequence). This CDR3 spans 14 amino acids. The V end was cut by 3 bases, the J end by 3 bases, with 14 bases between. The CDR3 DNA is TGCAGTGCTAGCGCTGGAGGTAAAGACTATGGCTACACCCTC. Translation: CSASAGGKDYGYTL.

This clonotype was counted many times. This rearrangement joins TRBV29-1 to TRBJ1-2, with D possibly being TRBD1 (5 bases). CDR1 SQVTM and CDR2 ANQGSEA come from the germline V gene. Trimming pared 7 bases from V and 6 bases from J, leaving 6 bases between. The CDR3 contains 9 residues. CDR3 in amino acids: CSGGDGYTF. The CDR3 bases are TGCAGCGGGGGGGATGGCTACACCTTC.

In its sample, this clonotype was seen once. CDR3 in DNA: TGCGCCATATCATCAACTAGCGGGAGGACAGATACGCAGTATTTT. It is translated as CAISSTSGRTDTQYF. V gene TRBV10-1 combines with J gene TRBJ2-3, with 12 positions matching TRBD2. This CDR3 comprises 15 residues. Per the germline V gene, CDR1 is WNHNN and CDR2 is SYGVQD (reference sequence). V trimming: 10 bases; J trimming: 3 bases; junction bases outside the gene matches: 8.

Ten or more counts support this clonotype. This chain connects TRBV19 to TRBJ1-2; D might be TRBD1 (5 bases). V was pared by 6 bases and J by 5 bases, with 19 bases between. The CDR3 extends over 15 amino acids. Germline lookup yields CDR1 LNHDA and CDR2 SQIVND (reference sequence). CDR3 in DNA: TGTGCCAGTAGCCGAATGGACGGGGGAAGGTATGGCTACACCTTC. Its translation is CASSRMDGGRYGYTF. The entire variable domain, with the rest obtained from reference TRBV19 and TRBJ1-2, is as follows: DGGITQSPKYLFRKEGQNVTLSCEQNLNHDAMYWYRQDPGQGLRLIYYSQIVNDFQKGDIAEGYSVSREKKESFPLTVTSAQKNPTAFYLCASSRMDGGRYGYTFGSGTRLTVV.

CDR3 in DNA: TGTGCCAGCAGCTCACCAGGGGGCGGAGCCAACGTCCTGACTTTC. Protein sequence: CASSSPGGGANVLTF. The gene calls are TRBV2 and TRBJ2-6, with 8 bases identical to TRBD1. Germline CDR1 reads SNHLY; CDR2 reads FYNNEI. Trimming at V came to 6 bases and at J to 7 bases, leaving 8 bases not matched to a gene. CDR3 length equals 15 residues.